This T cell receptor (beta chain) was identified in a study of T cells in Graves' hyperthyroidism and ophthalmopathy. Study information: Once the initial diagnosis was made, peripheral blood was obtained before any treatment. Study results and limitations: Before onset, by a median of approximately 6.8 months, the model predicted ophthalmopathy.

At least ten counts were recorded for this clonotype. No antigen is known for it. RNA transcripts provided the source from which TCR beta CDR3 regions were amplified. Primed by the HTBI set, a first-round RT-PCR was run on the TCR CDR3. One entry per CDR3 protein, called by TCRdb with MiXCR from the multiplex PCR reads. The data contain hundreds of thousands of distinct CDR3 sequences, around 14% of them singletons. CDR3 length equals 15 residues. The germline CDR1 and CDR2 sequences are SGHAT and FQNNGV. Trimming took 0 bases from V and 4 from J; bases not matched to a gene: 3. Stability of Graves' hyperthyroidism was defined as absent ophthalmopathy progression within 18 months. Patients with uncontrolled infections, other autoimmune diseases, pregnancy or lactation were excluded.

Sequencing input: blood. The origin of this receptor is a woman aged 18-29 years with Graves' hyperthyroidism. The V and J genes are TRBV11-2 and TRBJ2-3, with TRBD2 matching over 8 bases. The CDR3 reads CASSLDGGASDTQYF. In DNA form, the CDR3 reads TGTGCCAGCAGCTTAGACGGGGGGGCCTCAGATACGCAGTATTTT. Using reference TRBV11-2 and TRBJ2-3 for the parts outside the CDR3, the full variable domain is EAGVAQSPRYKIIEKRQSVAFWCNPISGHATLYWYQQILGQGPKLLIQFQNNGVVDDSQLPKDRFSAERLKGVDSTLKIQPAKLEDSAVYLCASSLDGGASDTQYFGPGTRLTVL.